This record covers a single T cell receptor beta chain. As yet, its antigen is unknown. Some clones are missing from TCRdb's copy, which holds only in-frame ones; the method was immunoSEQ multiplex PCR. The sample includes some 140,000 clones, less than 90% of them seen just once. The donors were part of the validation cohort of 95 to 150 subjects. That cohort was separate from the first cohort, which comprised about 730 subjects. The CDR3 sequence is 16 residues long. This sample stems from a study of cytomegalovirus exposure and HLA in healthy donors. Study findings and constraints: According to a subsequent analysis, TCR clusters identified in the first cohort showed a tendency to co-occur across the approximately 120 validation repertoires. Reportedly, diagnosis of cytomegalovirus status by the classifier showed high specificity and sensitivity. 164 TCR beta chains were listed as cytomegalovirus-associated.

V and J are TRBV21-1 and TRBJ1-1; TRBD1 is taken as the D call from the table, unchecked against the DNA. TRBV21-1 is given as a pseudogene. Specimen: PBMCs. This TCR was recovered from a man in his late teens or twenties in good health and CMV-seronegative. The CDR3, as DNA: TGTGCCAGCAGCAACCGGCAGGGGAGAACTAACACTGAAGCTTTCTTT. It is translated as CASSNRQGRTNTEAFF.